This TCR beta chain was recorded in a study of blood T cell repertoires in COVID-19. About the research overall: COVID-19 samples collected from the United States, Italy and Spain covered acute and convalescent phases. Sources were T cells, B-cell-depleted T cells, or PBMCs; the material itself was cDNA or gDNA.

Trimming shortened V by 2 bases and J by 2 bases, and 4 bases separated the two germline ends. This CDR3 spans 13 amino acids. Per germline, CDR1 MGHRA and CDR2 YSYEKL. Original data processing: Reference gene primer amplification gave nucleated cell count estimates. Only in-frame clones appear in the TCRdb table, and some are missing; sequencing was by immunoSEQ multiplex PCR. D and trimming come from the DNA, and the V and J calls and clone size come from that table. The sample has hundreds of thousands of clones, almost 85% seen once. The chain is built from TRBV4-1 and TRBJ2-4; the D is unclear. The sequence derives from a woman of 80 years or more with acute or convalescent COVID-19. The material sequenced was peripheral blood. The CDR3 here is CASSQLSKNIQYF. The CDR3 nucleotides are TGCGCCAGCAGCCAACTTTCCAAAAACATTCAGTACTTC.